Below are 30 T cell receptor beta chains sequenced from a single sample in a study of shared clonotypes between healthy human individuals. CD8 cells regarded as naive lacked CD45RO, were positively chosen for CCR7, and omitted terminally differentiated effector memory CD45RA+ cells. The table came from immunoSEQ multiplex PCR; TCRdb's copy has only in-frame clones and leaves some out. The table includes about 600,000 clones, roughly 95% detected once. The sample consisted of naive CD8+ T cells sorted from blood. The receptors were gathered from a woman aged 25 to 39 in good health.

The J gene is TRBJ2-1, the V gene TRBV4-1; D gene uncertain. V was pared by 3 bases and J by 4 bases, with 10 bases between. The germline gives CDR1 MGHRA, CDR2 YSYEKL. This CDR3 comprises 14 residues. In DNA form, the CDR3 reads TGCGCCAGCAGCCACAATACGGGTTACAATGAGCAGTTCTTC. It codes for CASSHNTGYNEQFF.

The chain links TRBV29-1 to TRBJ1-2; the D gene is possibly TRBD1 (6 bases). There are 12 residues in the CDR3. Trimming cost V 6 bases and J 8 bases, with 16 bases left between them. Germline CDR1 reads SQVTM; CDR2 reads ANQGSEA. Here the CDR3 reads CSVRGERGGYTF. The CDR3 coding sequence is TGCAGCGTAAGGGGGGAACGGGGCGGCTACACCTTC. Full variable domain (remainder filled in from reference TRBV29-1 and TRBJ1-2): SAVISQKPSRDICQRGTSLTIQCQVDSQVTMMFWYRQQPGQSLTLIATANQGSEATYESGFVIDKFPISRPNLTFSTLTVSNMSPEDSSIYLCSVRGERGGYTFGSGTRLTVV.

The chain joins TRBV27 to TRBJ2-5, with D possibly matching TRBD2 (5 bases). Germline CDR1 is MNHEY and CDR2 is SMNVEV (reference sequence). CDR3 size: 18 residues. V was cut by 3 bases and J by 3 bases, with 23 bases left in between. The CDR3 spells CASSLSSPALDWKETQYF. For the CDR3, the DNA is TGTGCCAGCAGTTTGAGTTCTCCAGCACTGGACTGGAAAGAGACCCAGTACTTC.

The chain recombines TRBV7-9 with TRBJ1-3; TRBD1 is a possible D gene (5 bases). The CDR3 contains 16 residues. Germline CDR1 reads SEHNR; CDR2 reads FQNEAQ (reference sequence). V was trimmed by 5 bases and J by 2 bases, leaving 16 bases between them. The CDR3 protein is CASSALDGATGNTIYF. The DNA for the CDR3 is TGTGCCAGCAGCGCGCTAGACGGGGCAACTGGAAACACCATATATTTT. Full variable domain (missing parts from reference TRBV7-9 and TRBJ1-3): DTGVSQNPRHKITKRGQNVTFRCDPISEHNRLYWYRQTLGQGPEFLTYFQNEAQLEKSRLLSDRFSAERPKGSFSTLEIQRTEQGDSAMYLCASSALDGATGNTIYFGEGSWLTVV.

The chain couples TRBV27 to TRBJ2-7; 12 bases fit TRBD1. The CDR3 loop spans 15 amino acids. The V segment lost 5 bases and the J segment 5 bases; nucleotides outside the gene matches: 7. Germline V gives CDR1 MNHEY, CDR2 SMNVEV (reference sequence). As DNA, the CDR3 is TGTGCCAGCAGTAAAACCGGGACAGGGGGCCACGAGCAGTACTTC. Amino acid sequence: CASSKTGTGGHEQYF.

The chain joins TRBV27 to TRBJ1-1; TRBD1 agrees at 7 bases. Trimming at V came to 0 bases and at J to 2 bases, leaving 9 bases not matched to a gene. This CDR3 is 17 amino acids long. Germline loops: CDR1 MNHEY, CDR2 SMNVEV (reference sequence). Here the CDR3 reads CASSLSRLPGGNTEAFF. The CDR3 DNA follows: TGTGCCAGCAGTTTATCTAGGTTGCCAGGGGGAAACACTGAAGCTTTCTTT.

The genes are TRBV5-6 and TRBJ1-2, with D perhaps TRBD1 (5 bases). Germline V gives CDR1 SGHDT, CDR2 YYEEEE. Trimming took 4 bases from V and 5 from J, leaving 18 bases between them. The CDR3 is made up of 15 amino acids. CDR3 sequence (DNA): TGTGCCAGCAGCCCAGGGACCGGGGAAAGTTATGGCTACACCTTC. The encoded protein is CASSPGTGESYGYTF. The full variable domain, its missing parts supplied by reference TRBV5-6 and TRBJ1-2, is DAGVTQSPTHLIKTRGQQVTLRCSPKSGHDTVSWYQQALGQGPQFIFQYYEEEERQRGNFPDRFSGHQFPNYSSELNVNALLLGDSALYLCASSPGTGESYGYTFGSGTRLTVV.

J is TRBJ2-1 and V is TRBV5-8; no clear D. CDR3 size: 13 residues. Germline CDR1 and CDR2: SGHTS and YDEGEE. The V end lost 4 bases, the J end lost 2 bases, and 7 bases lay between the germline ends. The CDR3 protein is CASSRSPYNEQFF. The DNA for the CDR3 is TGTGCCAGCAGCAGGAGTCCCTACAATGAGCAGTTCTTC.

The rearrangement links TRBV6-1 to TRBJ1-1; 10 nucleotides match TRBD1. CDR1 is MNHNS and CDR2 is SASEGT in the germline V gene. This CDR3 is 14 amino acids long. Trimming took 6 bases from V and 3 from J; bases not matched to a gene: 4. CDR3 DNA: TGTGCCAGCAGGACCGGGACAGGGGACACTGAAGCTTTCTTT. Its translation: CASRTGTGDTEAFF.

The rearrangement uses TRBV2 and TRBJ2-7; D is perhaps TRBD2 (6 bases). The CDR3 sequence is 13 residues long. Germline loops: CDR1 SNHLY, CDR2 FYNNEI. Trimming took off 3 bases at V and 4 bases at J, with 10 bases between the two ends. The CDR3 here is CASSEWRVYEQYF. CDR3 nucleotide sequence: TGTGCCAGCAGTGAGTGGAGGGTATACGAGCAGTACTTC.

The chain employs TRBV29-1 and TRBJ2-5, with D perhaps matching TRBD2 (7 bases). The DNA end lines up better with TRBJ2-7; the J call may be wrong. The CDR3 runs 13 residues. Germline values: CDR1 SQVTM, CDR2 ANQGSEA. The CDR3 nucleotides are TGCAGCGTTGATGGGGGGGGCCTCTACGAGCAGTACTTC. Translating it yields CSVDGGGLYEQYF.

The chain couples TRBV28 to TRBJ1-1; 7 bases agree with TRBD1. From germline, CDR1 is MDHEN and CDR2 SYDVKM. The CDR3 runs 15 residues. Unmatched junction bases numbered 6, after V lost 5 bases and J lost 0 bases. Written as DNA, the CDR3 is TGTGCCAGCAGTAGGGACAGACTCATGAACACTGAAGCTTTCTTT. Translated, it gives CASSRDRLMNTEAFF. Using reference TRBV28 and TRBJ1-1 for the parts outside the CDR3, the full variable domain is DVKVTQSSRYLVKRTGEKVFLECVQDMDHENMFWYRQDPGLGLRLIYFSYDVKMKEKGDIPEGYSVSREKKERFSLILESASTNQTSMYLCASSRDRLMNTEAFFGQGTRLTVV.

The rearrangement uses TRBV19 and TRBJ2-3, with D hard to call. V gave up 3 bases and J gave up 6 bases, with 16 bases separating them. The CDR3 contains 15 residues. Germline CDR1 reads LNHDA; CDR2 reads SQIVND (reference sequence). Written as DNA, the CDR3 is TGTGCCAGTAGTATTTTGGTCGACCGTTCGGATACGCAGTATTTT. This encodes CASSILVDRSDTQYF.

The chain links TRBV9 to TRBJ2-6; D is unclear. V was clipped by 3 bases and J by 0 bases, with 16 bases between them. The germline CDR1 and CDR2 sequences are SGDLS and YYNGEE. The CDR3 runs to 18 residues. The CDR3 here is CASSANKVSLSGANVLTF. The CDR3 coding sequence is TGTGCCAGCAGCGCAAACAAGGTTTCGCTCTCTGGGGCCAACGTCCTGACTTTC.

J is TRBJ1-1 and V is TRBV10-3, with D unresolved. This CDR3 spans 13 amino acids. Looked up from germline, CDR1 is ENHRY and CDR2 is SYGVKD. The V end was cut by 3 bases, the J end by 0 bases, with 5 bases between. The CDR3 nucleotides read TGTGCCATCAGTGAATCCATGAACACTGAAGCTTTCTTT. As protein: CAISESMNTEAFF.

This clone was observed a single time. In nucleotides, the CDR3 is TGTGCCAGCAGCTTGGGGCAGGGGGTCCATCAGCCCCAGCATTTT. Translating gives CASSLGQGVHQPQHF. The chain links TRBV5-6 to TRBJ1-5; 7 bases fit TRBD1. V gave up 0 bases and J gave up 5 bases; unmatched junction bases: 5. This CDR3 spans 15 amino acids. Germline CDR1 and CDR2: SGHDT and YYEEEE.

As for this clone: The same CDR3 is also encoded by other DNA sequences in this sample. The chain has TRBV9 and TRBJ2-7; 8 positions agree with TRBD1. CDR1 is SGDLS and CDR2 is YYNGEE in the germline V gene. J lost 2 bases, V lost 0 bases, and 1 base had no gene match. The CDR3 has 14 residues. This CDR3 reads CASSVGTGTYEQYF. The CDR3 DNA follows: TGTGCCAGCAGCGTAGGGACAGGGACCTACGAGCAGTACTTC. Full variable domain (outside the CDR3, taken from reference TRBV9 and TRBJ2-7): DSGVTQTPKHLITATGQRVTLRCSPRSGDLSVYWYQQSLDQGLQFLIQYYNGEERAKGNILERFSAQQFPDLHSELNLSSLELGDSALYFCASSVGTGTYEQYFGPGTRLTVT.

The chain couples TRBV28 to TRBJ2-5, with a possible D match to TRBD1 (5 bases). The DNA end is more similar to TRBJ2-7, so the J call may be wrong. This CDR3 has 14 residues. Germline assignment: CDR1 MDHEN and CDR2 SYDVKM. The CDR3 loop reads CASSFPPREAEQYF. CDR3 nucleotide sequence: TGTGCCAGCAGTTTTCCGCCCAGGGAAGCCGAGCAGTACTTC.

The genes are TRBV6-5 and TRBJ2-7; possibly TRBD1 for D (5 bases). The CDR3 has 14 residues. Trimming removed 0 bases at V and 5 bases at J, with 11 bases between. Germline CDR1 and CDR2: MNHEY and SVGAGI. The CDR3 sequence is CASSYSREGDEQYF. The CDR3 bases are TGTGCCAGCAGTTACTCCAGGGAAGGGGACGAGCAGTACTTC.

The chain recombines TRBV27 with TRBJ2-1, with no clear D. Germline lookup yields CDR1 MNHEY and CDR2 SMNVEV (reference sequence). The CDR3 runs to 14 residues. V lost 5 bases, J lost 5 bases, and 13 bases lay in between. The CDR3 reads CASSHLSSDNEQFF. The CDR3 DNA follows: TGTGCCAGCAGTCACCTTAGTAGTGACAATGAGCAGTTCTTC.

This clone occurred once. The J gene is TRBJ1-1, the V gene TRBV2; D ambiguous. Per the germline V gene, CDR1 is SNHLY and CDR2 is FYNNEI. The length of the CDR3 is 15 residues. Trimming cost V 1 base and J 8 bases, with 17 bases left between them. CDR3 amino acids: CASSEEFGVKREAFF. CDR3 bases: TGTGCCAGCAGTGAAGAATTCGGAGTCAAGAGGGAAGCTTTCTTT.

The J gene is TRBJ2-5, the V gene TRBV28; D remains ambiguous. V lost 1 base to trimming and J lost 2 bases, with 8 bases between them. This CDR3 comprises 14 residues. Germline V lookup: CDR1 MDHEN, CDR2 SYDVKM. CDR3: CASSLFGNQETQYF. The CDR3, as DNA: TGTGCCAGCAGTTTATTTGGAAATCAAGAGACCCAGTACTTC.

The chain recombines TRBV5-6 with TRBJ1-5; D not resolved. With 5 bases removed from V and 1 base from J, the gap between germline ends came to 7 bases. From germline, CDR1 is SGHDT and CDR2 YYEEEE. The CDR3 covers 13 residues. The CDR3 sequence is CASSIGSNQPQHF. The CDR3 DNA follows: TGTGCCAGCAGTATTGGGAGCAATCAGCCCCAGCATTTT.

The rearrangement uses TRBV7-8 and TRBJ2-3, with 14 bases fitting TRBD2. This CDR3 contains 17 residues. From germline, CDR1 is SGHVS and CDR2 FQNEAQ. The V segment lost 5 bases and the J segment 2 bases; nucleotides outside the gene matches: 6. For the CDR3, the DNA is TGTGCCAGCAGCACTCCGGGACTAGCGGGGGTCACAGATACGCAGTATTTT. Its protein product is CASSTPGLAGVTDTQYF.

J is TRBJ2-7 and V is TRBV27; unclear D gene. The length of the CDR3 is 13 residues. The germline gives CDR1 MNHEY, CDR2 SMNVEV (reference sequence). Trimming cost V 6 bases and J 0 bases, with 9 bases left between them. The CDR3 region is CASREFSSYEQYF. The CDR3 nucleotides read TGTGCCAGCAGAGAATTCAGCTCCTACGAGCAGTACTTC.

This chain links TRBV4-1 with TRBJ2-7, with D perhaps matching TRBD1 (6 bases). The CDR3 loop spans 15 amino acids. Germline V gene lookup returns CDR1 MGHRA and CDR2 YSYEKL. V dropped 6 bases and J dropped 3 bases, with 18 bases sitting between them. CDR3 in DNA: TGCGCCAGCAGTCTGGGGGCTAGCTCTCACTACGAGCAGTACTTC. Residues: CASSLGASSHYEQYF.

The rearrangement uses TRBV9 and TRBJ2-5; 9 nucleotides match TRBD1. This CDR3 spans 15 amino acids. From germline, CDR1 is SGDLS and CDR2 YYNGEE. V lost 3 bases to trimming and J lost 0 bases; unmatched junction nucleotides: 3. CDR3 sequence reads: CASSAGQGDQETQYF. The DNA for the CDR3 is TGTGCCAGCAGCGCGGGACAGGGAGACCAAGAGACCCAGTACTTC.

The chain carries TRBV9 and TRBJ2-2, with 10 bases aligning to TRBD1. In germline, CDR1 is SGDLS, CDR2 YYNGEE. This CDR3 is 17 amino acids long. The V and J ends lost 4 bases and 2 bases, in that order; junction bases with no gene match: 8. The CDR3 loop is CASSSGQGGINTGELFF. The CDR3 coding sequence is TGTGCCAGCAGCTCCGGACAGGGGGGAATAAACACCGGGGAGCTGTTTTTT.

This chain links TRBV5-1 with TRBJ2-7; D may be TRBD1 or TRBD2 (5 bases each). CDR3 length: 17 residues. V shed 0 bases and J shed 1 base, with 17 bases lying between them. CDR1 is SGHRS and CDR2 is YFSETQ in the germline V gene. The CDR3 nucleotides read TGCGCCAGCAGCTTGGGATCCTCTAGAGGGGTGTCCTACGAGCAGTACTTC. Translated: CASSLGSSRGVSYEQYF.

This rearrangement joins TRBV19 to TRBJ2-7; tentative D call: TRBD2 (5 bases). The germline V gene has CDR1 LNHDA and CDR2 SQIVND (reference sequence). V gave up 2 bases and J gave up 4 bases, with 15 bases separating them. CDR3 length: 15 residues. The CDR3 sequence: CASSISWETGYEQYF. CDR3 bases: TGTGCCAGTAGTATAAGCTGGGAGACTGGTTACGAGCAGTACTTC.